Here is one T cell receptor (beta chain) with its context. The entry originates in a study of shared clonotypes between healthy human individuals. Under the authors' procedure: With immunoSEQ giving junction-only sequences and no quality scores, filtering differed. TCRdb's copy holds only in-frame clones and misses some; the assay was immunoSEQ multiplex PCR. V and J calls and clone size are as listed in that table; D and trimming were resolved from the DNA. This table has more than 1,200,000 clones, 98% to 99% appearing once. This TCR was recovered from a man aged 30 to 39 in good health. Sample: naive CD4+ T cells sorted from blood. Regarding subset: CD45RA+ positively selected.

CDR3 in amino acids: CASSVTGQNEQFF. Written as DNA, the CDR3 is TGTGCCAGCAGCGTAACGGGACAGAATGAGCAGTTCTTC. The chain has TRBV9 and TRBJ2-1; 7 bases align to TRBD1. Germline CDR1 and CDR2: SGDLS and YYNGEE. This CDR3 contains 13 residues. V shed 1 base, J shed 7 bases, and the junction held 2 bases outside the gene matches. Looking up the rest from reference TRBV9 and TRBJ2-1 gives the full variable domain: DSGVTQTPKHLITATGQRVTLRCSPRSGDLSVYWYQQSLDQGLQFLIQYYNGEERAKGNILERFSAQQFPDLHSELNLSSLELGDSALYFCASSVTGQNEQFFGPGTRLTVL.